Following are 8 T cell receptor beta chains from one sample sequenced in a study of regulatory T cells in long-lasting Graves disease. Sample time point: newly diagnosed GD, antithyroid drugs for less than 3 months. Making the TCR library involved RNA that had been extracted from PBMCs. Arm-PCR of CDR3 regions with iRepertoire HTBI primers generated TCR beta libraries. From the multiplex PCR reads, TCRdb called clonotypes with MiXCR, one entry per CDR3 protein. Altogether 550,000 or so distinct CDR3 sequences are present, 12% being singletons, with the ten largest covering 8% to 10%. Another study also made use of these data, one on T cells in Graves' hyperthyroidism and ophthalmopathy.

Sequences were derived from peripheral blood mononuclear cells (PBMCs), sampled at new diagnosis, from a patient treated with antithyroid drugs. The receptor source for this set is a woman in her twenties or thirties with Graves disease.

This clonotype was observed many times. V usage is TRBV6-5 and J usage is TRBJ2-5, with 11 nucleotides matching TRBD2. The V gene end was trimmed by 1 base and the J gene end by 6 bases; junction bases not matched to a gene: 7. CDR1 is MNHEY and CDR2 is SVGAGI in the germline V gene. This CDR3 contains 16 residues. The CDR3 region has the DNA TGTGCCAGCAGTTACTTCGTAGCGGGAGGGAGGCAGACCCAGTACTTC. Its protein product is CASSYFVAGGRQTQYF.

This clonotype was counted between two and nine times. The chain is built from TRBV16 and TRBJ2-1; 8 nucleotides match TRBD2. V trimming: 1 base; J trimming: 4 bases; junction bases outside the gene matches: 6. This CDR3 region has 16 residues. CDR1 KGHSY and CDR2 FQNENV come from the germline V gene. This CDR3 is CASSQLAGKAYNEQFF. CDR3 nucleotide sequence: TGTGCCAGCAGCCAATTAGCGGGAAAGGCGTACAATGAGCAGTTCTTC.

As to this clonotype: Since a far larger clone is one base different, this is likely a read error. This CDR3 is missing its conserved last phenylalanine or tryptophan, likely due to a read error. The genes are TRBV7-2 and TRBJ2-5, with D perhaps matching TRBD1 or TRBD2 (5 bases each). Germline CDR1 reads SGHTA; CDR2 reads FQGNSA. The CDR3 totals 13 residues. Trimming removed 3 bases at V and 5 bases at J, with 10 bases between. As DNA, the CDR3 is TGTGCCAGCAGCTTTGGGGGAAGGGAGACCCAGTACTTA. It codes for CASSFGGRETQYL.

This clonotype was counted a few times. The chain has TRBV29-1 and TRBJ2-5; a weak D match, TRBD2 (5 bases). Matching the DNA end better, TRBJ2-1 makes the J call doubtful. The CDR3 consists of 14 residues. Germline V lookup: CDR1 SQVTM, CDR2 ANQGSEA. The CDR3 sequence is CSVEGLDWSNEQFF. DNA of the CDR3: TGCAGCGTTGAAGGTTTGGACTGGTCCAATGAGCAGTTCTTC.

This clonotype appeared many times. The chain couples TRBV11-3 to TRBJ2-5, with 7 bases aligning to TRBD1. CDR3 length: 16 amino acids. The V gene's germline CDR1 is SGHNT and CDR2 YENEEA. V gave up 5 bases and J gave up 3 bases; unmatched junction bases: 12. The CDR3 DNA sequence: TGTGCCAGCAGCCCGAGAGACAGGGTTGCTGAAGAGACCCAGTACTTC. As protein: CASSPRDRVAEETQYF.

Many counts were recorded for this clonotype. This chain connects TRBV7-8 to TRBJ1-4; D is undetermined. The V end was cut by 5 bases, the J end by 5 bases, with 18 bases between. The CDR3 loop spans 16 amino acids. CDR1 and CDR2 from the germline V gene are SGHVS and FQNEAQ. The CDR3 protein is CASSRSIVPGNEKLFF. CDR3 DNA sequence: TGTGCCAGCAGCCGGTCGATAGTCCCTGGGAATGAAAAACTGTTTTTT.

This clonotype occurred many times. This chain links TRBV19 with TRBJ2-2; 9 bases line up with TRBD2. This CDR3 spans 17 amino acids. Trimming cost V 5 bases and J 0 bases; bases outside gene matches: 7. Germline CDR1 and CDR2: LNHDA and SQIVND (reference sequence). The CDR3 here is CASSGSLAGTNTGELFF. In DNA, the CDR3 is TGTGCCAGTAGTGGATCGCTAGCGGGAACGAACACCGGGGAGCTGTTTTTT.

The V gene is TRBV7-9, the J gene TRBJ2-3, with 8 positions matching TRBD2. Per the germline V gene, CDR1 is SEHNR and CDR2 is FQNEAQ (reference sequence). Losses at the gene ends were 4 bases for V and 4 bases for J; bases not matched to a gene: 4. The CDR3 loop spans 14 amino acids. CDR3 in amino acids: CASSSPGLADTQYF. The DNA of the CDR3 is TGTGCCAGCAGCTCACCGGGACTAGCAGATACGCAGTATTTT. Full variable domain (rest looked up from reference TRBV7-9 and TRBJ2-3): DTGVSQNPRHKITKRGQNVTFRCDPISEHNRLYWYRQTLGQGPEFLTYFQNEAQLEKSRLLSDRFSAERPKGSFSTLEIQRTEQGDSAMYLCASSSPGLADTQYFGPGTRLTVL.